The 9 T cell receptor beta chains listed next were all sequenced from one sample in a study of cytomegalovirus exposure and HLA in healthy donors (dated by TCRdb to the late 2010s). To prepare the library, the immunoSEQ multiplex PCR assay was applied. For the multiplex PCR, a mixture combining 60 forward primers for TCR Vbeta segments and 13 reverse primers for TCR Jbeta segments was used. TCRdb provides this immuneACCESS table in a form limited to in-frame rearrangements. Some clones are lacking; in checked studies, under half of them reflect an unresolved V gene, and why the rest are absent is not known. The sample's table covers about 120,000 clones. The top ten clonotypes cover approximately 3.8% of the sample. Specimen: PBMCs. Receptors originate from a man between 18 and 35 years old in good health and CMV-seronegative.

V usage is TRBV11-2 and J usage is TRBJ2-2; TRBD1 might be the D (6 bases). Trimming pared 5 bases from V and 3 bases from J, leaving 13 bases between. This CDR3 comprises 15 residues. Germline loops: CDR1 SGHAT, CDR2 FQNNGV. CDR3 in amino acids: CASSPLNRDTGELFF. CDR3 in DNA: TGTGCCAGCAGCCCCCTTAACAGGGACACCGGGGAGCTGTTTTTT. The complete variable domain, with remaining parts taken from reference TRBV11-2 and TRBJ2-2, reads EAGVAQSPRYKIIEKRQSVAFWCNPISGHATLYWYQQILGQGPKLLIQFQNNGVVDDSQLPKDRFSAERLKGVDSTLKIQPAKLEDSAVYLCASSPLNRDTGELFFGEGSRLTVL.

V usage is TRBV29-1 and J usage is TRBJ2-1; maybe TRBD2 (6 bases). The CDR3 spans 11 residues. The ends were cut back, 8 bases at V and 6 bases at J, with 11 bases in the middle. CDR1 and CDR2 from the germline V gene are SQVTM and ANQGSEA. The CDR3 sequence: CSIYSGNEQFF. The CDR3 nucleotides read TGCAGCATTTATAGCGGCAATGAGCAGTTCTTC.

The chain recombines TRBV5-1 with TRBJ2-1, with D possibly matching TRBD2 (5 bases). The CDR3 runs 18 residues. Germline V gene data show CDR1 as SGHRS and CDR2 as YFSETQ. V was cut by 2 bases and J by 2 bases, with 20 bases left in between. This CDR3 is CASSFPQSIASTYNEQFF. The CDR3 DNA is TGCGCCAGCAGCTTCCCTCAGTCGATAGCGAGCACCTACAATGAGCAGTTCTTC.

This chain joins TRBV2 and TRBJ2-5, with 10 bases aligning to TRBD1. The trim removed 6 bases at V and 5 bases at J, leaving 6 bases unmatched. CDR3 size: 14 residues. Germline loops: CDR1 SNHLY, CDR2 FYNNEI. The CDR3 here is CASSGDRGAETQYF. Here the CDR3 DNA reads TGTGCCAGCAGCGGGGACAGGGGCGCCGAGACCCAGTACTTC.

Here the CDR3 reads CASSQETGFNYNEQFF. CDR3 nucleotides: TGTGCCAGCAGCCAAGAGACGGGGTTTAACTACAATGAGCAGTTCTTC. The chain carries TRBV4-2 and TRBJ2-1; tentatively, D is TRBD2 (5 bases). Germline V gene lookup returns CDR1 LGHNA and CDR2 YNFKEQ. The ends were cut back, 0 bases at V and 3 bases at J, with 12 bases in the middle. This CDR3 has 16 amino acids.

The gene calls are TRBV28 and TRBJ2-5; 9 nucleotides match TRBD1. The CDR3 loop spans 15 amino acids. CDR1 and CDR2 (germline): MDHEN, SYDVKM. V was clipped by 7 bases and J by 5 bases; unmatched bases: 11. CDR3 region: CASTPGGQGRETQYF. The DNA of the CDR3 is TGTGCCAGCACCCCCGGGGGACAGGGACGGGAGACCCAGTACTTC.

This chain connects TRBV7-2 to TRBJ1-4; D perhaps matches TRBD1 (5 bases). The CDR3 covers 13 residues. The germline gives CDR1 SGHTA, CDR2 FQGNSA. The V end lost 3 bases, the J end lost 5 bases, and 7 bases lay between the germline ends. The CDR3: CASSLGPNEKLFF. The CDR3 coding sequence is TGTGCCAGCAGCTTGGGGCCGAATGAAAAACTGTTTTTT.

V is TRBV10-1 and J is TRBJ2-5, with 9 bases identical to TRBD2. The J call is uncertain, as TRBJ2-7 better fits the DNA end. This CDR3 is built from 14 residues. Germline V gene lookup returns CDR1 WNHNN and CDR2 SYGVQD (reference sequence). The CDR3 nucleotides are TGCGCCAGCAGTGAATCTAGCGGGGCCTACGAGCAGTACTTC. Its translation is CASSESSGAYEQYF.

This rearrangement joins TRBV7-2 to TRBJ2-7; D uncertain. The germline CDR1 and CDR2 sequences are SGHTA and FQGNSA. With 1 base removed from V and 6 bases from J, the gap between germline ends came to 13 bases. The CDR3 covers 14 residues. The chain's CDR3 is CASSLGLTRGEQYF. As DNA, the CDR3 is TGTGCCAGCAGCTTAGGCTTAACCCGCGGCGAGCAGTACTTC.